A single sample is the source of the 19 T cell receptor beta chains below, sequenced in a study of beta chain features in type 1 diabetes. Points from the study as a whole: Shortening that was moderate but significant affected the TCRB CDR3s of Type 1 diabetes patients in all four CD4+ subsets.

The antigens these receptors bind are not known. Every bit of the isolated RNA underwent reverse transcription, so sequencing read expressed TCRB transcripts. Here immunoSEQ multiplex PCR was the method, and the copy in TCRdb shows in-frame clones only, minus some. The repertoire consists of around 46,000 clones, with approximately 40% occurring once and the leading ten covering 0.13%. Specimen: stem cell memory CD4+ T cells from blood. These receptors were collected from a man aged 25-45 years with type 1 diabetes.

V usage is TRBV9 and J usage is TRBJ2-7; 12 nucleotides agree with TRBD2. The germline V gene encodes CDR1 SGDLS and CDR2 YYNGEE. V shed 0 bases, J shed 6 bases, and the junction held 10 bases outside the gene matches. The CDR3 runs 17 residues. The DNA of the CDR3 is TGTGCCAGCAGCGTAGAATCATGGACTAGCGGGACCGCCGAGCAGTACTTC. Protein sequence: CASSVESWTSGTAEQYF.

V usage is TRBV19 and J usage is TRBJ1-2, with 8 bases matching TRBD1. V lost 8 bases to trimming and J lost 4 bases; unmatched junction nucleotides: 6. The CDR3 totals 13 residues. Germline CDR1 LNHDA, CDR2 SQIVND (reference sequence). DNA for the CDR3: TGTGCCAGTGGGGACAGGAGCATCTATGGCTACACCTTC. This encodes CASGDRSIYGYTF.

The V call is TRBV5-1, the J call TRBJ1-1; D might be TRBD1 (6 bases). The CDR3 has 14 residues. The ends were cut back, 0 bases at V and 1 base at J, with 7 bases in the middle. Germline V gene lookup returns CDR1 SGHRS and CDR2 YFSETQ. CDR3 loop: CASSLAGQNTEAFF. For the CDR3, the DNA is TGCGCCAGCAGCTTGGCGGGACAGAACACTGAAGCTTTCTTT.

The rearrangement links TRBV5-1 to TRBJ1-1, with D unresolved. Trimming pared 0 bases from V and 4 bases from J, leaving 10 bases between. Germline V gene sequence: CDR1 SGHRS, CDR2 YFSETQ. The CDR3 has 14 amino acids. CDR3 bases: TGCGCCAGCAGCTTGGGAGGGTTCTCCACTGAAGCTTTCTTT. Translated: CASSLGGFSTEAFF.

The rearrangement links TRBV10-3 to TRBJ2-2; D is undetermined. The CDR3 has 13 amino acids. Trimming took off 3 bases at V and 1 base at J, with 3 bases between the two ends. Germline assignment: CDR1 ENHRY and CDR2 SYGVKD. The DNA for the CDR3 is TGTGCCATCAGTGACGGGAACACCGGGGAGCTGTTTTTT. As protein: CAISDGNTGELFF.

The chain combines TRBV25-1 with TRBJ1-1; no firm D call. Germline V gene sequence: CDR1 MGHDK, CDR2 SYGVNS. V was shortened by 4 bases and J by 5 bases, with 11 bases between the two germline ends. CDR3 length: 13 amino acids. Here the CDR3 reads CASSGVGGTEAFF. The DNA for the CDR3 is TGTGCCAGCAGTGGTGTAGGAGGGACTGAAGCTTTCTTT.

V is TRBV7-2 and J is TRBJ2-1; D is uncertain. V was trimmed by 1 base and J by 3 bases, leaving 10 bases between them. The length of the CDR3 is 15 residues. Per germline, CDR1 SGHTA and CDR2 FQGNSA. CDR3 in amino acids: CASSLVGTLYNEQFF. The CDR3 DNA is TGTGCCAGCAGCTTAGTGGGCACACTCTACAATGAGCAGTTCTTC.

The chain combines TRBV11-3 with TRBJ2-1; 9 bases match TRBD1. The CDR3 is made up of 15 amino acids. Germline V gene data show CDR1 as SGHNT and CDR2 as YENEEA. The ends lost 5 bases at V and 7 bases at J; junction bases unmatched: 9. The CDR3 sequence: CASSLTGGGTNEQFF. The CDR3 DNA reads as TGTGCCAGCAGCCTCACAGGGGGCGGGACGAATGAGCAGTTCTTC.

This clone was counted a few times. This sequence joins TRBV6-1 and TRBJ2-7, with TRBD1 matching over 7 bases. The CDR3 runs to 16 residues. V lost 4 bases, J lost 2 bases, and 11 bases stayed unmatched. CDR1 is MNHNS, CDR2 SASEGT, per germline. DNA for the CDR3: TGTGCCAGCAGTGGACAGGGAAAGGGAGAGCCCTACGAGCAGTACTTC. Protein product: CASSGQGKGEPYEQYF.

The CDR3 region has the DNA TGTGCCACCAGCAGAGGGAAACGGGAGAGCTACGAGCAGTACTTC. This codes for CATSRGKRESYEQYF. The chain joins TRBV15 to TRBJ2-7; weak D call: TRBD2 (6 bases). This CDR3 contains 15 residues. CDR1 is LNHNV, CDR2 YYDKDF, per germline (reference sequence). V was clipped by 1 base and J by 3 bases, with 13 bases between them.

The rearrangement links TRBV2 to TRBJ2-7, with 11 bases fitting TRBD1. This CDR3 has 19 amino acids. The germline V gene encodes CDR1 SNHLY and CDR2 FYNNEI. J was trimmed by 4 bases and V by 6 bases; bases with no gene match: 20. As DNA, the CDR3 is TGTGCCAGCAGAAGAAACCGGGACAGGGGGAAGCTATGGATTTACGAGCAGTACTTC. It codes for CASRRNRDRGKLWIYEQYF.

The gene calls are TRBV7-9 and TRBJ1-5; D remains unclear. Trimming left V 1 base short and J 7 bases short, with 8 bases between. Germline-derived CDR1 and CDR2 are SEHNR and FQNEAQ (reference sequence). The CDR3 length is 13 residues. The CDR3 sequence: CASSLDSPQPQHF. The DNA for the CDR3 is TGTGCCAGCAGCTTAGATTCTCCGCAGCCCCAGCATTTT.

This clone was counted between two and nine times. This chain uses TRBV20-1 with TRBJ1-1, with 7 positions matching TRBD1. V was pared by 6 bases and J by 6 bases, with 4 bases of the junction left unmatched. Germline loops: CDR1 DFQATT, CDR2 SNEGSKA (reference sequence). This CDR3 has 11 amino acids. This chain's CDR3 is CSASGTAEAFF. The CDR3 nucleotides read TGCAGTGCCTCCGGGACAGCTGAAGCTTTCTTT.

The chain uses TRBV5-1 and TRBJ1-2; D is unresolved. Germline V gene lookup returns CDR1 SGHRS and CDR2 YFSETQ. The CDR3 is 13 amino acids. V lost 0 bases to trimming and J lost 5 bases, with 8 bases between them. The CDR3 loop reads CASSLGANYGYTF. DNA of the CDR3: TGCGCCAGCAGCTTGGGCGCCAATTATGGCTACACCTTC.

V and J are TRBV14 and TRBJ2-7; D gene ambiguous. CDR1 and CDR2 (germline): SGHDN, FVKESK. The CDR3 is 15 residues long. Trimming left V 4 bases short and J 7 bases short, with 20 bases between. This chain's CDR3 is CASSPYVGLVREQYF. CDR3 in DNA: TGTGCCAGCAGCCCGTACGTCGGGTTAGTGCGGGAGCAGTACTTC.

This clone was seen a handful of times. The chain has TRBV4-2 and TRBJ1-1; D call uncertain. The V and J ends lost 1 base and 1 base respectively, with 10 bases between them. Germline V gene sequence: CDR1 LGHNA, CDR2 YNFKEQ. There are 15 residues in the CDR3. This CDR3 reads CASSQAAGPNTEAFF. The CDR3 coding sequence is TGTGCCAGCAGCCAAGCCGCAGGTCCGAACACTGAAGCTTTCTTT.

The chain recombines TRBV7-2 with TRBJ1-2; no clear D gene. Per germline, CDR1 SGHTA and CDR2 FQGNSA. V dropped 2 bases and J dropped 4 bases, with 14 bases sitting between them. This CDR3 comprises 15 residues. CDR3 in amino acids: CASSLSPGIAYGYTF. The CDR3 DNA is TGTGCCAGCAGCTTATCGCCGGGTATCGCCTATGGCTACACCTTC.

CDR3 region: CASSRWTVEQYF. The CDR3 DNA follows: TGTGCCAGCAGCCGATGGACAGTTGAGCAGTACTTC. The chain couples TRBV5-6 to TRBJ2-7; weak D call: TRBD1 (6 bases). V was clipped by 4 bases and J by 7 bases, with 12 bases between them. Germline CDR1 and CDR2: SGHDT and YYEEEE. CDR3 size: 12 residues.

V usage is TRBV2 and J usage is TRBJ2-3, with 10 positions matching TRBD2. Germline-derived CDR1 and CDR2 are SNHLY and FYNNEI. This CDR3 spans 17 amino acids. V lost 6 bases, J lost 0 bases, and 9 bases stayed unmatched. In nucleotides, the CDR3 is TGTGCCAGCAGACGACTAGCGGGCACCCCTAGCACAGATACGCAGTATTTT. Encoded protein: CASRRLAGTPSTDTQYF.